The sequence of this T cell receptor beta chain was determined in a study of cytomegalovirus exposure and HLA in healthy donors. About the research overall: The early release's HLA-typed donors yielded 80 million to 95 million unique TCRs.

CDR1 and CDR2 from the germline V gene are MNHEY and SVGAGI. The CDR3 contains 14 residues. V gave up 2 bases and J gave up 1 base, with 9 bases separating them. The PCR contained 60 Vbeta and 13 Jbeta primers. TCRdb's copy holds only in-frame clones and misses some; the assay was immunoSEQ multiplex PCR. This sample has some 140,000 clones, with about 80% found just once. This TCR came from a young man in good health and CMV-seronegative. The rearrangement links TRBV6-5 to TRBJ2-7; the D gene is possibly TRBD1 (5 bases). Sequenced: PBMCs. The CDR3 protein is CASSYGPGSYEQYF. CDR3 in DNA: TGTGCCAGCAGTTACGGTCCAGGGTCCTACGAGCAGTACTTC.